The clone carrying this TCR beta chain was found once. Its antigen is unknown. Germline-derived CDR1 and CDR2 are SGHNT and YYREEE (reference sequence). There are 14 residues in the CDR3. Trimming stripped 0 bases from V and 6 bases from J, with 12 bases between. The CD4+ fraction was divided into a CD45RA+ naive subset and a CD45RA-negative memory subset. The sample is drawn from a study of shared clonotypes between healthy human individuals. Overall study context: In total, the donors were a couple of women and a few men aged 18 to 49. CD4 naive cells filled three plates per donor, CD4 memory three, CD8 naive two and CD8 memory one. General study points: Four donors showed sharing of approximately 5% of naive CD4 clonotypes.

Generated by immunoSEQ multiplex PCR, the TCRdb table keeps only in-frame clones and is missing some. Of some 2,100,000 clones listed, around 95% are singletons. Material for sequencing was naive CD4+ T cells sorted from blood. The subset denotes: CD45RA+ positively selected. The V and J genes are TRBV5-4 and TRBJ1-1, with no clear D. This clonotype originated in a man aged 18 to 35 in good health. The DNA for the CDR3 is TGTGCCAGCAGCTTGGATGGGAGGACCGCTGAAGCTTTCTTT. It yields the protein CASSLDGRTAEAFF.